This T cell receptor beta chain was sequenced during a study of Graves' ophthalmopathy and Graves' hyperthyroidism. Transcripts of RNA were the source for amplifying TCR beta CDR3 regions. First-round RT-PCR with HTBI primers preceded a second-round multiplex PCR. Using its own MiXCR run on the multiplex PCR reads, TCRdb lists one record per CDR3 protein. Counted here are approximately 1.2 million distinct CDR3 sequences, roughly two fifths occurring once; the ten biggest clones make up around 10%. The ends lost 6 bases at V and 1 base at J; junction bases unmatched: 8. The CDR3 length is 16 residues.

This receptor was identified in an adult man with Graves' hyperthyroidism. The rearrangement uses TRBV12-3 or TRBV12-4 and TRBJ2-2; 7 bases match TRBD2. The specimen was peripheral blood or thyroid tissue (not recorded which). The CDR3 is CASSTPGTKNTGELFF. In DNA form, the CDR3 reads TGTGCCAGCAGCACCCCCGGGACTAAGAACACCGGGGAGCTGTTTTTT.